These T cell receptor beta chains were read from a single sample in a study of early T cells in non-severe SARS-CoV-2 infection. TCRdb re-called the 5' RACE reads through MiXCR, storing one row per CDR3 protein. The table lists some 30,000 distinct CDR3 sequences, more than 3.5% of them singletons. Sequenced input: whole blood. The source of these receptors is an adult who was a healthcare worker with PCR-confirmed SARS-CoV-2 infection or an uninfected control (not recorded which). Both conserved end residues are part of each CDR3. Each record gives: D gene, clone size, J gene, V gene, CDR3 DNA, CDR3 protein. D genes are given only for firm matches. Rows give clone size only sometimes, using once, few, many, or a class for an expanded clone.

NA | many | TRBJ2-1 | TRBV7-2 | TGTGCCAGCAGCGGACAATACAATGAGCAGTTCTTC | CASSGQYNEQFF
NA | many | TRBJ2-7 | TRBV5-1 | TGCGCCAGCAGCTTCGGGACACCGAGCTCCTACGAGCAGTACTTC | CASSFGTPSSYEQYF
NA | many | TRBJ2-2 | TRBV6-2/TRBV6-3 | TGTGCCAGCTCTCAGGGGACCACCGGGGAGCTGTTTTTT | CASSQGTTGELFF
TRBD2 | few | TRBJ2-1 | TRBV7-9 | TGTGCCAGCAGCTTAGGTTTTCGGCTAGCGGGCCATTACAATGAGCAGTTCTTC | CASSLGFRLAGHYNEQFF
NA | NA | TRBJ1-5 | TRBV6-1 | TGTGCCAGCAGTGACGAGGGGCCGAACCGAAGCAATCAGCCCCAGCATTTT | CASSDEGPNRSNQPQHF
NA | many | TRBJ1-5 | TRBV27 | TGTGCCAGCAGTTTCGGAGTTCCTCAGCCCCAGCATTTT | CASSFGVPQPQHF
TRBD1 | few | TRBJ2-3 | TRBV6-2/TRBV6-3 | TGTGCCAGCAGAGAAACAGGGGAAGATACGCAGTATTTT | CASRETGEDTQYF
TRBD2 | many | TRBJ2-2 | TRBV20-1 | TGCAGTGCCTCCGGGACTAGCGGGCCAATAACCGGGGAGCTGTTTTTT | CSASGTSGPITGELFF
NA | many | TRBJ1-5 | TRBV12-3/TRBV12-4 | TGTGCCAGCAGTTTAAACAGTCAGCCCCAGCATTTT | CASSLNSQPQHF
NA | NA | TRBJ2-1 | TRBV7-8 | TGTGCCAGCAGCTTCAGGCAGGGACTTTACAATGAGCAGTTCTTC | CASSFRQGLYNEQFF
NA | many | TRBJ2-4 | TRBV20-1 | TGCAGTGCTAGTGCAGCCCGGCCGGGGAACATTCAGTACTTC | CSASAARPGNIQYF
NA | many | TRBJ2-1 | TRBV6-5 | TGTGCCAGCAGCCGATCAACAGAGTTCGATGAGCAGTTCTTC | CASSRSTEFDEQFF
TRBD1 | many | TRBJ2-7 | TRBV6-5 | TGTGCCAGCAGGACGACAGGGGGCTCCTACGAGCAGTACTTC | CASRTTGGSYEQYF
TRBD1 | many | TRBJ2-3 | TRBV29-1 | TGCAGCGCCAGGGGGACAGGGGGACTTCCAGATACGCAGTATTTT | CSARGTGGLPDTQYF
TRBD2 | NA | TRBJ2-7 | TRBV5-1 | TGCGCCAGCAGGATACTAGCGGGCACCTACGAGCAGTACTTC | CASRILAGTYEQYF
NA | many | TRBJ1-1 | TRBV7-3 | TGTGCCAGCAGCTTAACGGTGAACACTGAAGCTTTCTTT | CASSLTVNTEAFF
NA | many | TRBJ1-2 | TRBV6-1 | TGTGCCAGCAGTGAAATGGACGCCATGGGCTACACCTTC | CASSEMDAMGYTF
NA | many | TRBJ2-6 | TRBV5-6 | TGTGCCAGCCTCCCGGGACTCCTATCTGGGGCCAACGTCCTGACTTTC | CASLPGLLSGANVLTF
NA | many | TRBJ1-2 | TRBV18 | TGTGCCAGCTCACCACCGTTTGCCTATGGCTACACCTTC | CASSPPFAYGYTF
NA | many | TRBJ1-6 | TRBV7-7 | TGTGCCAGCAGTCCTCGGGGAAACTCCTATAATTCACCCCTCCACTTT | CASSPRGNSYNSPLHF
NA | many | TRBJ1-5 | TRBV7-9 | TGTGCCAGCAGCCCCAGGGGTTCTTATCAGCCCCAGCATTTT | CASSPRGSYQPQHF
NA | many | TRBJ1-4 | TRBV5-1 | TGCGCCAGCAGCTATGGGACGGCCTTCAATGAAAAACTGTTTTTT | CASSYGTAFNEKLFF
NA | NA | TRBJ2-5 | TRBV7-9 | TGTGCCAGCAGCCCCCACAGGACCCTTCAAGAGACCCAGTACTTC | CASSPHRTLQETQYF
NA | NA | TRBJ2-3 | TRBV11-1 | TGTGCCAGCAGCATGACCCCAATCGGCACAGATACGCAGTATTTT | CASSMTPIGTDTQYF
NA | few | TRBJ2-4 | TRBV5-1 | TGCGCCAGCAGCTCGCGGACAGTGCTAGCCAAAAACATTCAGTACTTC | CASSSRTVLAKNIQYF
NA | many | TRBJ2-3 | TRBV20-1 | TGCAGTGCTAGAATGACAGATACGCAGTATTTT | CSARMTDTQYF
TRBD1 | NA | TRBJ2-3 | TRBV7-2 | TGTGCCAGCAGCGTGACAGGGGCCACAGATACGCAGTATTTT | CASSVTGATDTQYF